This entry describes one T cell receptor beta chain. Its specificity is not known. These data come from a study of cytomegalovirus exposure and HLA in healthy donors. Trimming shortened V by 4 bases and J by 4 bases, and 8 bases separated the two germline ends. Germline V gene sequence: CDR1 SGHTA, CDR2 FQGNSA. The CDR3 is 13 residues long. Assay used: immunoSEQ multiplex PCR; TCRdb lists only in-frame clones, some missing. Altogether approximately 110,000 clones are present, more than 70% being singletons, with the ten largest covering less than 2.5%. Study-wide points: Rarity marked most TCR sequences, yet some public TCRs occurred in many donors. TCR beta chains numbering some 150 were designated cytomegalovirus-associated.

Sequenced material: PBMCs. The receptor was derived from a woman younger than 30 in good health and CMV-seronegative. This sequence joins TRBV7-2 and TRBJ2-1, with D maybe TRBD2 (6 bases). The CDR3 coding sequence is TGTGCCAGCAGCTGGGGGGAATACAATGAGCAGTTCTTC. Translation gives CASSWGEYNEQFF.